These 31 T cell receptor beta chains originate from one sample sequenced in a study of cytomegalovirus exposure and HLA in healthy donors. PCR employed 60 Vbeta and 13 Jbeta primers. Repertoires were generated with immunoSEQ multiplex PCR, while TCRdb's copy carries only in-frame clones and drops some. This table holds roughly 140,000 clones, roughly 78% found once. The sequenced sample consisted of PBMCs. Source of these receptors: a man in his forties or fifties in good health and CMV-seropositive.

The chain carries TRBV27 and TRBJ1-4; 7 positions agree with TRBD1. V was clipped by 3 bases and J by 3 bases; unmatched bases: 13. CDR1 is MNHEY, CDR2 SMNVEV, per germline (reference sequence). The CDR3 extends over 18 amino acids. DNA for the CDR3: TGTGCCAGCAGTTTCCGGCGCTCTGAGGGGGCCTCTAATGAAAAACTGTTTTTT. Translated, it gives CASSFRRSEGASNEKLFF.

The V gene is TRBV29-1, the J gene TRBJ1-2; D ambiguous. The CDR3 is made up of 11 amino acids. The germline V gene has CDR1 SQVTM and CDR2 ANQGSEA. V gave up 7 bases and J gave up 10 bases, with 16 bases separating them. CDR3 DNA: TGCAGCGAGAGACTCGGAGAGGTCTACACCTTC. Encoded protein: CSERLGEVYTF.

The V gene is TRBV6-4, the J gene TRBJ2-2, with 8 bases that match TRBD1. V shed 6 bases, J shed 3 bases, and the junction held 0 bases outside the gene matches. This CDR3 spans 13 amino acids. From germline, CDR1 is MRHNA and CDR2 SNTAGT. The CDR3 DNA is TGTGCCAGCAGGACAGGGGACACCGGGGAGCTGTTTTTT. Protein product: CASRTGDTGELFF.

The V gene is TRBV19, the J gene TRBJ2-2, with TRBD1 matching 7 bases. CDR1 and CDR2 from the germline V gene are LNHDA and SQIVND (reference sequence). Trimming at V came to 8 bases and at J to 0 bases, leaving 6 bases not matched to a gene. CDR3 length equals 15 residues. CDR3 amino acids: CASGRQGANTGELFF. CDR3 nucleotide sequence: TGTGCCAGTGGCCGGCAGGGGGCGAACACCGGGGAGCTGTTTTTT.

This clone has more than one count but fewer than ten. The rearrangement links TRBV27 to TRBJ1-2; unclear D gene. The V end lost 3 bases, the J end lost 4 bases, and 9 bases lay between the germline ends. The CDR3 spans 13 residues. Germline CDR1 reads MNHEY; CDR2 reads SMNVEV (reference sequence). DNA of the CDR3: TGTGCCAGCAGTTTGAGGGCCACCTATGGCTACACCTTC. This codes for CASSLRATYGYTF.

The rearrangement joins TRBV5-1 to TRBJ2-5; maybe TRBD2 (6 bases). Germline CDR1 SGHRS, CDR2 YFSETQ. V was clipped by 8 bases and J by 0 bases, with 17 bases between them. There are 15 residues in the CDR3. DNA of the CDR3: TGCGCCAGGAAAGGACGGGAGAGGGACCAAGAGACCCAGTACTTC. Translating it yields CARKGRERDQETQYF.

J is TRBJ2-7 and V is TRBV27, with 7 bases fitting TRBD1. This CDR3 region has 15 residues. The germline V gene has CDR1 MNHEY and CDR2 SMNVEV (reference sequence). Losses at the gene ends were 6 bases for V and 5 bases for J; bases not matched to a gene: 13. Written as DNA, the CDR3 is TGTGCCAGCAGAAAAATCGACAGGGTAAAGAACGAGCAGTACTTC. It yields the protein CASRKIDRVKNEQYF.

CDR3 sequence reads: CASSYSNSRDRVYGYTF. As DNA, the CDR3 is TGTGCCAGCAGTTACTCGAATAGTAGGGACAGGGTTTATGGCTACACCTTC. This chain connects TRBV6-7 to TRBJ1-2; TRBD1 aligns across 9 bases. TRBV6-7 qualifies as an ORF whose function is uncertain. The CDR3 loop spans 17 amino acids. Trimming removed 0 bases from V and 5 bases from J; junction bases left unmatched: 10.

The chain employs TRBV5-5 and TRBJ2-2; TRBD1 aligns across 7 bases. The length of the CDR3 is 15 residues. CDR1 is SGHKS, CDR2 YYEKEE, per germline (reference sequence). The trim removed 3 bases at V and 4 bases at J, leaving 6 bases unmatched. The CDR3 sequence is CASSSEGARTGELFF. The DNA of the CDR3 is TGTGCCAGCAGCTCCGAGGGGGCTCGCACCGGGGAGCTGTTTTTT.

This sequence joins TRBV13 and TRBJ1-4; 10 positions agree with TRBD1. V gave up 5 bases and J gave up 4 bases; unmatched junction bases: 10. Germline CDR1 and CDR2: PRHDT and FYEKMQ (reference sequence). This CDR3 has 17 residues. The CDR3 reads CASSEGQGYSVNEKLFF. DNA for the CDR3: TGTGCCAGCAGCGAGGGACAGGGGTATTCAGTTAATGAAAAACTGTTTTTT.

This clone appeared once. The rearrangement uses TRBV5-6 and TRBJ2-7, with 9 bases matching TRBD2. CDR3 length equals 16 residues. Germline CDR1 reads SGHDT; CDR2 reads YYEEEE. J lost 1 base, V lost 1 base, and 6 bases had no gene match. As DNA, the CDR3 is TGTGCCAGCAGCTTGAGGCTAGCGGGATATTCCTACGAGCAGTACTTC. Translation: CASSLRLAGYSYEQYF.

As DNA, the CDR3 is TGCAGCGTTGAATCCGGGACAGGGATGGCTTTCTTT. This encodes CSVESGTGMAFF. This chain links TRBV29-1 with TRBJ1-1; the match to TRBD1 covers 9 bases. This CDR3 comprises 12 residues. The junction had 6 bases not matched to a gene; V was cut back by 2 bases and J by 11 bases. CDR1 and CDR2 from the germline V gene are SQVTM and ANQGSEA.

The chain uses TRBV6-5 and TRBJ2-3; tentative D call: TRBD2 (5 bases). The CDR3 is 15 amino acids. Germline V lookup: CDR1 MNHEY, CDR2 SVGAGI. V was pared by 6 bases and J by 5 bases, with 18 bases between. CDR3 in DNA: TGTGCCAGCAGAATTACAGCGGATTGGAAAGATACGCAGTATTTT. The encoded protein is CASRITADWKDTQYF.

This chain connects TRBV4-1 to TRBJ2-3; 9 bases align to TRBD1. The V segment lost 5 bases and the J segment 5 bases; nucleotides outside the gene matches: 5. The CDR3 contains 14 residues. CDR1 MGHRA and CDR2 YSYEKL come from the germline V gene. In DNA, the CDR3 is TGCGCCAGCAGCTATTGGACAGGGGAAGATACGCAGTATTTT. It encodes CASSYWTGEDTQYF.

The V and J genes are TRBV7-9 and TRBJ1-1, with 7 bases fitting TRBD1. The CDR3 is made up of 12 amino acids. The germline V gene has CDR1 SEHNR and CDR2 FQNEAQ (reference sequence). The CDR3: CATGQSGTEAFF. The CDR3 nucleotides read TGTGCTACGGGACAGAGCGGCACTGAAGCTTTCTTT. The whole variable domain, filled in from reference TRBV7-9 and TRBJ1-1, reads DTGVSQNPRHKITKRGQNVTFRCDPISEHNRLYWYRQTLGQGPEFLTYFQNEAQLEKSRLLSDRFSAERPKGSFSTLEIQRTEQGDSAMYLCATGQSGTEAFFGQGTRLTVV.

The chain joins TRBV25-1 to TRBJ1-1, with D unclear. The V end was cut by 2 bases, the J end by 1 base, with 17 bases between. The length of the CDR3 is 17 residues. CDR1 is MGHDK and CDR2 is SYGVNS in the germline V gene. This CDR3 reads CASSESSPYGENTEAFF. DNA for the CDR3: TGTGCCAGCAGTGAAAGTTCCCCCTACGGTGAGAACACTGAAGCTTTCTTT.

The chain links TRBV15 to TRBJ1-5; 7 bases are shared with TRBD1. The V segment lost 3 bases and the J segment 6 bases; nucleotides outside the gene matches: 8. The CDR3 runs 15 residues. Germline V gives CDR1 LNHNV, CDR2 YYDKDF (reference sequence). CDR3 sequence: CATSSHPTGSQPQHF. CDR3 nucleotides: TGTGCCACCAGCAGCCACCCGACAGGGAGTCAGCCCCAGCATTTT.

Note on this clone: The same CDR3 can be traced to other DNA sequences in this sample. The chain combines TRBV27 with TRBJ1-5; the D is unclear. The CDR3 is 12 amino acids. Looked up from germline, CDR1 is MNHEY and CDR2 is SMNVEV (reference sequence). Trimming took 8 bases from V and 3 from J, leaving 8 bases between them. In DNA form, the CDR3 reads TGTGCCAGCTCTCGAGACAATCAGCCCCAGCATTTT. It translates to CASSRDNQPQHF.

V gene TRBV6-1 combines with J gene TRBJ2-1, with a tentative D call TRBD1 (6 bases). The germline V gene encodes CDR1 MNHNS and CDR2 SASEGT. The V gene lost 4 bases and the J gene lost 8 bases, with 12 bases spanning the gap. The CDR3 runs to 13 residues. The DNA for the CDR3 is TGTGCCAGCAGTGCTCAACAGGGTCATGAGCAGTTCTTC. It translates to CASSAQQGHEQFF.

This chain connects TRBV6-5 to TRBJ1-3; the D gene is possibly TRBD1 (6 bases). Trimming took 6 bases from V and 2 from J, leaving 14 bases between them. The CDR3 totals 15 residues. Germline V gives CDR1 MNHEY, CDR2 SVGAGI. The CDR3 loop is CASRQARGAGNTIYF. The CDR3 nucleotides read TGTGCCAGCAGGCAAGCCAGGGGAGCTGGAAACACCATATATTTT.

The chain links TRBV11-1 to TRBJ2-1; 8 nucleotides match TRBD2. The CDR3 has 15 amino acids. Per the germline V gene, CDR1 is SGHAT and CDR2 is FQDESV (reference sequence). The V gene end was trimmed by 2 bases and the J gene end by 7 bases; junction bases not matched to a gene: 7. CDR3 in amino acids: CASSLPGTRSNEQFF. For the CDR3, the DNA is TGTGCCAGCAGCTTACCCGGGACTAGGTCAAATGAGCAGTTCTTC.

The chain is built from TRBV15 and TRBJ2-7, with 10 bases aligning to TRBD1. Germline CDR1 LNHNV, CDR2 YYDKDF (reference sequence). There are 15 residues in the CDR3. V was pared by 1 base and J by 3 bases, with 3 bases of the junction left unmatched. The CDR3 DNA sequence: TGTGCCACCAGCAGAGGGACAGGGGGAGACTACGAGCAGTACTTC. It codes for CATSRGTGGDYEQYF.

This clone is a singleton in its sample. This chain joins TRBV25-1 and TRBJ2-2; weak D call: TRBD1 (6 bases). The V gene's germline CDR1 is MGHDK and CDR2 SYGVNS. There are 17 residues in the CDR3. V gave up 3 bases and J gave up 5 bases, with 19 bases separating them. The CDR3: CASSDPDSVYLTGELFF. In DNA form, the CDR3 reads TGTGCCAGCAGTGATCCGGACAGCGTCTATTTGACCGGGGAGCTGTTTTTT.

This chain joins TRBV7-2 and TRBJ2-1, with 7 nucleotides matching TRBD2. V lost 2 bases, J lost 2 bases, and 3 bases stayed unmatched. Germline assignment: CDR1 SGHTA and CDR2 FQGNSA. The CDR3 is made up of 15 amino acids. Here the CDR3 reads CASSLWGGTYNEQFF. Written as DNA, the CDR3 is TGTGCCAGCAGCTTATGGGGGGGAACCTACAATGAGCAGTTCTTC.

The chain couples TRBV19 to TRBJ2-5; 10 bases line up with TRBD1. Germline lookup yields CDR1 LNHDA and CDR2 SQIVND (reference sequence). The CDR3 covers 14 residues. V shed 7 bases and J 4 bases; nucleotides not matched to a gene: 6. In DNA, the CDR3 is TGTGCCAGTACCCCACGGGACAGGGGAGAGACCCAGTACTTC. Its protein product is CASTPRDRGETQYF.

V gene TRBV7-2 combines with J gene TRBJ2-5; D remains unclear. CDR1 is SGHTA and CDR2 is FQGNSA in the germline V gene. Trimming removed 5 bases from V and 4 bases from J, with 11 bases in between. The length of the CDR3 is 13 residues. The CDR3: CASSVRLGETQYF. The CDR3 nucleotides are TGTGCCAGCAGCGTGCGCCTTGGAGAGACCCAGTACTTC.

The chain recombines TRBV9 with TRBJ1-2, with 12 bases identical to TRBD1. From germline, CDR1 is SGDLS and CDR2 YYNGEE. Trimming took 4 bases from V and 4 from J; bases not matched to a gene: 14. CDR3 length: 18 residues. The chain's CDR3 is CASSPTGTGGAFGYGYTF. As DNA, the CDR3 is TGTGCCAGCAGCCCGACCGGGACAGGGGGCGCGTTTGGCTATGGCTACACCTTC.

This clone was detected a few times. In DNA, the CDR3 is TGTGCCAGCTCACCGCAGGGGGTTCCCTACGAGCAGTACTTC. The encoded protein is CASSPQGVPYEQYF. The rearrangement uses TRBV18 and TRBJ2-7, with TRBD1 matching 7 bases. With 3 bases clipped from V and 2 bases from J, the junction kept 4 bases outside the gene matches. Germline-derived CDR1 and CDR2 are KGHSH and LQKENI. CDR3 length equals 14 residues.

This clone came up once. The chain uses TRBV21-1 and TRBJ1-5; TRBD1 is the table's D call, not checked against the DNA. TRBV21-1 is assigned pseudogene status. The CDR3 is made up of 15 amino acids. DNA for the CDR3: TGTGCCAGCAGCGCACGACAGGGGTTGGGGCAGCCCCAGCATTTT. Its protein is CASSARQGLGQPQHF.

The J gene is TRBJ1-5, the V gene TRBV27; 10 nucleotides match TRBD1. CDR1 is MNHEY, CDR2 SMNVEV, per germline (reference sequence). With V trimmed by 4 bases and J by 11 bases, 8 bases remained unmatched. This CDR3 contains 14 residues. The CDR3 DNA reads TGTGCCAGCAGTTCGGGACAGGGGTCGGGAGCCCAGCATTTT. Translation gives CASSSGQGSGAQHF.

The rearrangement links TRBV25-1 to TRBJ2-1; 9 positions agree with TRBD2. This CDR3 has 17 residues. J gave up 7 bases and V 4 bases, and 14 bases lay outside the gene matches. CDR1 MGHDK and CDR2 SYGVNS come from the germline V gene. CDR3 region: CASSGGPPSGMVNEQFF. CDR3 coding DNA: TGTGCCAGCAGTGGCGGACCTCCTAGCGGGATGGTAAATGAGCAGTTCTTC.